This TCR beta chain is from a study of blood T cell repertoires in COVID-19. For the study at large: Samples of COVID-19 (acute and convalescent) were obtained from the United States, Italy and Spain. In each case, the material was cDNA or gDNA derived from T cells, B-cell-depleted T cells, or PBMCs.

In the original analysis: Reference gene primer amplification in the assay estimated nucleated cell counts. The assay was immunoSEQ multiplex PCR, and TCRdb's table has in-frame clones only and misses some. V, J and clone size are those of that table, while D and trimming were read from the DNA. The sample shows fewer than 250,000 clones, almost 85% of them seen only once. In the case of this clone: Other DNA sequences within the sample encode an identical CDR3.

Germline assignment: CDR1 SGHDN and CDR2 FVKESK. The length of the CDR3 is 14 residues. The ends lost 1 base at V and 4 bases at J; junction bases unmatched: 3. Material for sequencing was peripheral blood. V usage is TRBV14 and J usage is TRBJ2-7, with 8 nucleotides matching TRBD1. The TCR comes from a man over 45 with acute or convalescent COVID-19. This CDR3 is CASSQGQGPYEQYF. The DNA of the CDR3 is TGTGCCAGCAGCCAAGGACAGGGGCCTTACGAGCAGTACTTC. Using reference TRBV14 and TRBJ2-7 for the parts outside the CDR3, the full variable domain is EAGVTQFPSHSVIEKGQTVTLRCDPISGHDNLYWYRRVMGKEIKFLLHFVKESKQDESGMPNNRFLAERTGGTYSTLKVQPAELEDSGVYFCASSQGQGPYEQYFGPGTRLTVT.